This T cell receptor beta chain was recorded in a study of T cell responses to AZD1222 COVID-19 vaccine. Repertoires were generated with immunoSEQ multiplex PCR, while TCRdb's copy carries only in-frame clones and drops some. This sample carries 170,000 or so clones, 90% of them seen once, and the ten largest clones take approximately 3%. Germline assignment: CDR1 LNHNV and CDR2 YYDKDF (reference sequence). Trimming left V 6 bases short and J 4 bases short, with 16 bases between. CDR3 size: 14 residues. V is TRBV15 and J is TRBJ2-7; D call uncertain. Sequences were derived from peripheral blood, sampled on day 0 of AZD1222 vaccination. This sequence was found in an adult in good health. The CDR3 coding sequence is TGTGCCACCAGTGGCGCGACCCCCCGGTACGAGCAGTACTTC. Translation gives CATSGATPRYEQYF.